Many counts were recorded for the clone carrying this TCR beta chain. The antigen remains unidentified. Trimming cost V 7 bases and J 7 bases, with 10 bases left between them. CDR1 SNHLY and CDR2 FYNNEI come from the germline V gene. CDR3 size: 12 residues. The data were obtained in a study of neurological immune-mediated disorders. General study results and limits: HTLV-1-associated myelopathy showed the most TCR clonal expansion; multiple sclerosis the least, below healthy controls.

TCRdb independently ran MiXCR on the 5' RACE reads; one entry per CDR3 protein. Of 53,000 or so distinct CDR3 sequences listed, 10% to 15% are singletons. Sequences were obtained from PBMCs. The sequence derives from a woman in her fifties or sixties with HTLV-1-associated myelopathy (HAM/TSP). The genes are TRBV2 and TRBJ2-2, with a possible D match to TRBD2 (6 bases). CDR3 bases: TGTGCCAGCAATCTAGCGTTCGGGGAGCTGTTTTTT. Translating gives CASNLAFGELFF.